This entry is about one TCR beta chain. Its antigen is still unknown. Base qualities are not provided; no much larger clone lies one nucleotide away. These data belong to a study of pediatric ulcerative colitis (dated by TCRdb to between 2019 and 2020). With regard to the full study: Seven or eight ulcerative colitis patients had pancolitis and two had left-sided colitis, with histology consistent with ulcerative colitis in all. Using the Pediatric Ulcerative Colitis Activity Index, a couple of patients were classed as having mild disease, several as having moderate disease and three as having acute severe colitis. From under ten newly diagnosed, treatment-naive pediatric ulcerative colitis patients and a few non-IBD control children, paired blood and rectal samples were collected.

Using the immunoSEQ TRB Survey service, rearranged CDR3 beta regions were amplified from genomic DNA with multiplex V and J primers. Survey-level sequencing depth of up to 500,000 reads per sample was used to keep depth equal across samples. The libraries were purified and pooled, then sequenced using Illumina technology. As for the original processing: immunoSEQ online tools were used for productive clonality, sample overlap, pairwise scatters, CDR3 beta length, V/D/J gene usage and productiveness. Alongside Shannon and Simpson indices, calculated diversity was computed as the number of unique rearrangements divided by total templates, multiplied by 100. Principal component analysis used the R prcomp function and ggbiplot package on Z-score normalized data. Blood-rectal clonal overlap within each subject was quantified with Morisita's index. TCRdb stores this immuneACCESS table with in-frame sequences only. Part of the clones is absent; in the studies checked, under half of the shortfall reflects unresolved V genes, and no reason is known for the rest. V and J calls and clone size are those listed in that table; D and trimming were worked out from the DNA. The sample yields about 64,000 clones; around four fifths were counted once. The ten largest account for around 4.9% of the sample.

Measured from the cysteine to the phenylalanine, the CDR3 is 16 residues long. This entry keeps only the CDR3 DNA: 48 bases, framed from base 1. The germline V gene sets CDR1 to KGHSH and CDR2 to LQKENI. Compared with germline, V lacks 0 bases and J lacks 5 bases; bases without a gene match: 5. Paper-wide results and their limitations: Because repertoires were derived from total lymphocyte DNA, patterns in rare subsets such as regulatory T cells may not have been reflected. For technical reasons, substantially fewer templates were yielded by the blood samples of a couple of patients, and these blood samples were excluded from blood-rectal overlap analysis. Controls, mild-moderate and acute severe colitis patients were separated by rectal repertoire features, and reduced rectal diversity due to clonal expansions was observed in acute severe colitis. Significantly higher autologous blood-rectal clonal overlap was found in ulcerative colitis patients than in controls, which suggested increased T cell trafficking to inflamed tissue. Only a few individuals were included in the healthy control group, which was small. A couple of rectal CDR3 clonotypes were detected in all ulcerative colitis patients and were not detected in any of the controls.

Ulcerative colitis patients had received no immunosuppressive medication before the diagnostic colonoscopy. A blood sample was drawn at the time of the colonoscopy. The Wizard kit (Promega) was used to extract genomic DNA from blood and intestinal samples. What was sequenced was blood. The clonotype originates from a boy aged 5 to 17 with moderate ulcerative colitis. The chain is encoded by TRBV18 joined to TRBJ2-5; a stretch of 11 junction bases matches TRBD2. The nucleotide sequence is TGTGCCAGCTCACCACCGACACTAGCGGGAGATGAGACCCAGTACTTC. Its amino acids are CASSPPTLAGDETQYF.